These 27 T cell receptor beta chains came from one sample sequenced in a study of control samples from healthy donors and cancer patients. The protocol was immunoSEQ multiplex PCR, while the TCRdb copy is restricted to in-frame clones and leaves out a portion. The sample table sets out around 190,000 clones. Sequencing was done on a sample of blood. These receptors all come from a woman in her 30s in good health.

V gene TRBV6-6 combines with J gene TRBJ1-1; 8 bases map to TRBD1. Germline assignment: CDR1 MNHNY and CDR2 SVGAGI (reference sequence). There are 16 residues in the CDR3. V shed 6 bases, J shed 3 bases, and the junction held 12 bases outside the gene matches. CDR3 DNA sequence: TGTGCCAGCAGGGTCGGACAGGGATCGGTTGACACTGAAGCTTTCTTT. Its translation: CASRVGQGSVDTEAFF.

The chain has TRBV20-1 and TRBJ1-1; D not resolved. Between the trimmed V and J ends, which lost 1 base and 10 bases, there was a span of 10 bases. CDR1 and CDR2 from the germline V gene are DFQATT and SNEGSKA (reference sequence). CDR3 size: 11 residues. CDR3 sequence reads: CSARAERGAFF. In nucleotides, the CDR3 is TGCAGTGCTAGAGCAGAACGGGGAGCTTTCTTT.

V usage is TRBV7-8 and J usage is TRBJ2-5; D possibly matches TRBD1 or TRBD2 (5 bases each). The germline V gene has CDR1 SGHVS and CDR2 FQNEAQ. The CDR3 extends over 16 amino acids. V was pared by 5 bases and J by 3 bases, with 19 bases between. CDR3 sequence (DNA): TGTGCCAGCAGCAGCCGGGACCCGGGTGGCAAAGAGACCCAGTACTTC. It translates to CASSSRDPGGKETQYF.

This chain links TRBV6-2 or TRBV6-3 with TRBJ1-2; D is perhaps TRBD1 (5 bases). The CDR3 has 15 residues. The V end lost 5 bases, the J end lost 6 bases, and 19 bases lay between the germline ends. Germline V gives CDR1 MNHEY, CDR2 SVGEGT. CDR3 nucleotides: TGTGCCAGCAGTACTGGGACCTACCCCCTGGATGGCTACACCTTC. It translates to CASSTGTYPLDGYTF.

The rearrangement uses TRBV5-5 and TRBJ1-5; D not resolved. The germline V and J ends were trimmed by 0 bases and 3 bases, with 10 bases remaining between them. The CDR3 is made up of 15 amino acids. Germline V gives CDR1 SGHKS, CDR2 YYEKEE (reference sequence). In nucleotides, the CDR3 is TGTGCCAGCAGCTTGGTGCGGGGTTCCAATCAGCCCCAGCATTTT. It encodes CASSLVRGSNQPQHF.

J is TRBJ1-5 and V is TRBV28; 7 bases are shared with TRBD1. The CDR3 extends over 14 amino acids. Germline-derived CDR1 and CDR2 are MDHEN and SYDVKM. After removal of 10 bases from V and 4 bases from J, the junction contained 10 bases not matched to a gene. The CDR3: CATSNRGENQPQHF. DNA of the CDR3: TGTGCCACCTCAAACAGGGGCGAGAATCAGCCCCAGCATTTT.

This chain links TRBV10-2 with TRBJ2-2, with unresolved D. Germline V gene data show CDR1 as WSHSY and CDR2 as SAAADI. The CDR3 covers 13 residues. Trimming stripped 2 bases from V and 4 bases from J, with 5 bases between. CDR3 coding DNA: TGCGCCAGCAGTGAGGCAGTCACCGGGGAGCTGTTTTTT. Protein: CASSEAVTGELFF.

The V call is TRBV27, the J call TRBJ2-3; perhaps TRBD1 as D (5 bases). This CDR3 is built from 14 residues. Germline CDR1 is MNHEY and CDR2 is SMNVEV (reference sequence). The V end lost 2 bases, the J end lost 1 base, and 7 bases lay between the germline ends. In DNA, the CDR3 is TGTGCCAGCAGTTTAGACAGACGCACAGATACGCAGTATTTT. It translates to CASSLDRRTDTQYF.

Notes on this clone: The same CDR3 is also encoded by other DNA sequences in this sample. This chain links TRBV3-1 (or the pseudogene TRBV3-2) with TRBJ2-7; D uncertain. This CDR3 spans 13 amino acids. V was clipped by 1 base and J by 1 base, with 5 bases between them. Germline values: CDR1 LGHDT, CDR2 YNNKEL (reference sequence). CDR3 region: CASSQAGSYEQYF. The CDR3 DNA reads as TGTGCCAGCAGCCAAGCAGGTTCCTACGAGCAGTACTTC.

The genes are TRBV18 and TRBJ1-5; TRBD1 matches 12 bases. Germline-derived CDR1 and CDR2 are KGHSH and LQKENI. The CDR3 runs 15 residues. The junction had 2 bases not matched to a gene; V was cut back by 2 bases and J by 6 bases. CDR3 residues: CASSPGTGGFQPQHF. In nucleotides, the CDR3 is TGTGCCAGCTCACCAGGGACAGGGGGCTTTCAGCCCCAGCATTTT.

The chain couples TRBV11-2 to TRBJ2-1; no firm D call. There are 17 residues in the CDR3. Germline V CDR1 and CDR2: SGHAT, FQNNGV. Between the trimmed V and J ends, which lost 3 bases and 3 bases, there was a span of 18 bases. CDR3 residues: CASSLSLRALGYNEQFF. CDR3 nucleotides: TGTGCCAGCAGCTTGTCACTCCGGGCCCTGGGCTACAATGAGCAGTTCTTC.

The rearrangement links TRBV6-5 to TRBJ2-5; possibly TRBD1 for D (6 bases). Trimming left V 6 bases short and J 9 bases short, with 23 bases between. CDR3 size: 15 residues. CDR1 MNHEY and CDR2 SVGAGI come from the germline V gene. The CDR3 loop reads CASSHGTSVPTSQYF. CDR3 bases: TGTGCCAGCAGCCATGGGACATCGGTCCCTACTTCCCAGTACTTC.

V is TRBV5-1 and J is TRBJ2-4; 7 bases agree with TRBD1. The V and J ends lost 5 bases and 8 bases, in that order; junction bases with no gene match: 4. CDR1 SGHRS and CDR2 YFSETQ come from the germline V gene. The CDR3 is 12 amino acids. The CDR3 coding sequence is TGCGCCAGCAGGGCTACAGGGGACATTCAGTACTTC. Translating it yields CASRATGDIQYF.

Notes on this clone: The sample contains more than one DNA sequence encoding this CDR3. V usage is TRBV28 and J usage is TRBJ1-3; D is ambiguous. CDR1 MDHEN and CDR2 SYDVKM come from the germline V gene. CDR3 length: 14 residues. Trimming left V 3 bases short and J 0 bases short, with 6 bases between. The DNA for the CDR3 is TGTGCCAGCAGTTTGTCCGTCTCTGGAAACACCATATATTTT. Translated: CASSLSVSGNTIYF.

The rearrangement links TRBV27 to TRBJ2-7; D is uncertain. This CDR3 region has 13 residues. Trimming removed 6 bases from V and 0 bases from J, with 9 bases in between. Germline CDR1 and CDR2: MNHEY and SMNVEV (reference sequence). CDR3 in amino acids: CASSVLGSYEQYF. The CDR3 nucleotides read TGTGCCAGCAGCGTACTGGGCTCCTACGAGCAGTACTTC.

The chain joins TRBV9 to TRBJ1-1; D not resolved. The CDR3 totals 14 residues. Germline V lookup: CDR1 SGDLS, CDR2 YYNGEE. The germline V and J ends were trimmed by 0 bases and 1 base, with 7 bases remaining between them. The CDR3 DNA reads as TGTGCCAGCAGCGTAGGTCCCGGGAACACTGAAGCTTTCTTT. This sequence encodes CASSVGPGNTEAFF.

The chain uses TRBV4-1 and TRBJ1-5; D gene unclear. The CDR3 length is 13 residues. The germline V gene encodes CDR1 MGHRA and CDR2 YSYEKL. Between the trimmed V and J ends, which lost 1 base and 5 bases, there was a span of 6 bases. CDR3 sequence reads: CASSQVFHQPQHF. Here the CDR3 DNA reads TGCGCCAGCAGCCAAGTTTTCCATCAGCCCCAGCATTTT.

The chain joins TRBV28 to TRBJ2-5, with D perhaps TRBD2 (5 bases). CDR3 length equals 13 residues. Germline V gene lookup returns CDR1 MDHEN and CDR2 SYDVKM. The ends were cut back, 2 bases at V and 3 bases at J, with 7 bases in the middle. The CDR3 sequence is CASSLGAEETQYF. CDR3 in DNA: TGTGCCAGCAGTTTAGGAGCGGAAGAGACCCAGTACTTC.

The J gene is TRBJ2-3, the V gene TRBV15; no clear D. Trimming removed 0 bases from V and 1 base from J, with 14 bases in between. The CDR3 totals 17 residues. Germline CDR1 reads LNHNV; CDR2 reads YYDKDF (reference sequence). Here the CDR3 DNA reads TGTGCCACCAGCAGAGATCGCCCCCTAGTTGGCACAGATACGCAGTATTTT. As protein: CATSRDRPLVGTDTQYF.

The chain combines TRBV7-3 with TRBJ1-1, with D uncertain. Germline CDR1 is SGHTA and CDR2 is FQGTGA. The germline V and J ends were trimmed by 4 bases and 4 bases, with 13 bases remaining between them. This CDR3 spans 14 amino acids. The CDR3 nucleotides read TGTGCCAGCAGCTGGGAGGGAATCAGCACTGAAGCTTTCTTT. Translation gives CASSWEGISTEAFF.

The chain joins TRBV6-5 to TRBJ1-1, with D unresolved. This CDR3 contains 13 residues. Trimming left V 6 bases short and J 0 bases short, with 8 bases between. Germline CDR1 is MNHEY and CDR2 is SVGAGI. Written as DNA, the CDR3 is TGTGCCAGCAGGGCAGACTTGAACACTGAAGCTTTCTTT. It encodes CASRADLNTEAFF.

The CDR3 DNA reads TGTGCCTGGACACAGGGCCTCTCTGGGGCCAACGTCCTGACTTTC. This gives the protein CAWTQGLSGANVLTF. The V call is TRBV30, the J call TRBJ2-6; possibly TRBD1 for D (6 bases). CDR3 length: 15 residues. Germline V CDR1 and CDR2: GTSNPN, SVGIG (reference sequence). V shed 4 bases and J shed 0 bases, with 10 bases lying between them.

Points on this clone: The same CDR3 can be traced to other DNA sequences in this sample. This chain links TRBV28 with TRBJ2-5; 15 bases fit TRBD2. CDR1 is MDHEN and CDR2 is SYDVKM in the germline V gene. The CDR3 has 16 amino acids. J lost 4 bases, V lost 6 bases, and 6 bases had no gene match. The CDR3 DNA follows: TGTGCCAGCAGCCCAGGACTAGCGGGGGGGAGAGAGACCCAGTACTTC. It yields the protein CASSPGLAGGRETQYF.

A note on this clone: Distinct nucleotide sequences in the sample also encode this CDR3. The chain couples TRBV12-3 or TRBV12-4 to TRBJ2-7; D is possibly TRBD2 (6 bases). This CDR3 has 12 residues. Trimming shortened V by 3 bases and J by 3 bases, and 6 bases separated the two germline ends. The CDR3 coding sequence is TGTGCCAGCAGTTTCGGGGGCTACGAGCAGTACTTC. It yields the protein CASSFGGYEQYF.

The gene calls are TRBV5-1 and TRBJ1-2; 8 bases match TRBD1. CDR3 size: 13 residues. With V trimmed by 3 bases and J by 3 bases, 1 base remained unmatched. Germline V lookup: CDR1 SGHRS, CDR2 YFSETQ. The CDR3 DNA reads TGCGCCAGCAGCTGGGGACAGGACTATGGCTACACCTTC. Translation gives CASSWGQDYGYTF.

The chain couples TRBV5-4 to TRBJ1-3; 8 positions match TRBD1. Germline CDR1 is SGHNT and CDR2 is YYREEE (reference sequence). V lost 4 bases to trimming and J lost 7 bases; unmatched junction nucleotides: 7. The CDR3 length is 14 residues. CDR3 in amino acids: CASSRNRGGNTIYF. DNA for the CDR3: TGTGCCAGCAGCCGTAACAGGGGGGGGAACACCATATATTTT. The entire variable domain, with the rest obtained from reference TRBV5-4 and TRBJ1-3, is as follows: ETGVTQSPTHLIKTRGQQVTLRCSSQSGHNTVSWYQQALGQGPQFIFQYYREEENGRGNFPPRFSGLQFPNYSSELNVNALELDDSALYLCASSRNRGGNTIYFGEGSWLTVV.

The chain has TRBV6-5 and TRBJ1-3, with D unclear. Germline assignment: CDR1 MNHEY and CDR2 SVGAGI. The CDR3 totals 14 residues. V lost 6 bases and J 3 bases, leaving 12 bases between the germline ends. CDR3 sequence: CASRVRGDGNTIYF. The CDR3 bases are TGTGCCAGCAGAGTCCGGGGAGATGGAAACACCATATATTTT.